These T cell receptor beta chains were read from a single sample in a study of chemoradiotherapy in HPV16-positive cancers. The data were produced by immunoSEQ multiplex PCR, yet TCRdb's version contains in-frame clones alone and is incomplete. The sample has about 500 clones; over 80% are singletons. The source was tumor tissue, collected from a patient who underwent chemoradiotherapy. Every receptor here comes from a human donor with HPV-associated anogenital cancer. Each CDR3 is given with its conserved first and last residue. D genes are given only for firm matches. Some rows have no size entry. The others give once, few or many, or a class for an expanded clone.

TGTGCCAGCAGTGAAACCGGGGATGAGCAGTTCTTC | CASSETGDEQFF | NA | NA | TRBJ2-1 | TRBV2
TGTGCCAGCAGTCCAGGTCCAACGTATGGCTACACCTTC | CASSPGPTYGYTF | few | NA | TRBJ1-2 | TRBV27
TGTGCCAGCAGCCGCATTACGGGACATGAGGGTAGCTACACCTTC | CASSRITGHEGSYTF | NA | NA | TRBJ1-2 | TRBV6-5
TGTGCCAGCAGCCCCCCGGGAGGTTGGGCAGGGGCCCCCACAGCTTTCTTT | CASSPPGGWAGAPTAFF | NA | NA | TRBJ1-1 | TRBV28
TGTGCCAGCTCACCACTTACAGCCTACATTAACACCGGGGAGCTGTTTTTT | CASSPLTAYINTGELFF | NA | NA | TRBJ2-2 | TRBV18
TGCAGTGGAGGGGGGAACACTGAAGCTTTCTTT | CSGGGNTEAFF | few | NA | TRBJ1-1 | TRBV20-1
TGCGCCAGCAGCTTGGGGGACTCAAGGGCAGATACGCAGTATTTT | CASSLGDSRADTQYF | few | NA | TRBJ2-3 | TRBV5-1
TGTGCCAGCAGCCCGCGCCAGGGGCCCTATGGCTACACCTTC | CASSPRQGPYGYTF | NA | NA | TRBJ1-2 | TRBV7-6
TGCAGCGTTGAATTACGGGTGGCTGGGGCCAACGTCCTGACTTTC | CSVELRVAGANVLTF | once | NA | TRBJ2-6 | TRBV29-1
TGTGCCACCAGCAGAGAGTCAGGGACCGGGGAGCTGTTTTTT | CATSRESGTGELFF | NA | NA | TRBJ2-2 | TRBV15
TGTGCCAGCAGTTTTCCACCAAACACTGAAGCTTTCTTT | CASSFPPNTEAFF | NA | NA | TRBJ1-1 | TRBV28
TGTGCCAGCAGCCTGAGACTAGCGGGAGCGATAGATACGCAGTATTTT | CASSLRLAGAIDTQYF | NA | TRBD2 | TRBJ2-3 | TRBV7-9
TGTGCCAGCAGTAGGACATCCAACGGTCCCGGGGAGCTGTTTTTT | CASSRTSNGPGELFF | NA | NA | TRBJ2-2 | TRBV2
TGTGCCAGCAGCTTCGGGACGGATAATGAAAAACTGTTTTTT | CASSFGTDNEKLFF | NA | NA | TRBJ1-4 | TRBV7-2
TGCAGCGTGGACAGGGAGGATTCCTACAATGAGCAGTTCTTC | CSVDREDSYNEQFF | few | TRBD1 | TRBJ2-1 | TRBV29-1
TGTGCCAGCAGCTTACTATTTCTGGGGGACACTGAAGCTTTCTTT | CASSLLFLGDTEAFF | NA | NA | TRBJ1-1 | TRBV7-9
TGCGCCAGCAGCTTCGTCGGACTAGCGGACTTCACAGATACGCAGTATTTT | CASSFVGLADFTDTQYF | NA | TRBD2 | TRBJ2-3 | TRBV5-1
TGCGCCAGCAGCCAAGAGAGGGGCTCCTATGGCTACACCTTC | CASSQERGSYGYTF | NA | NA | TRBJ1-2 | TRBV4-3
TGTGCCAGCAGCGGAGTCACCACCGGGGAGCTGTTTTTT | CASSGVTTGELFF | NA | NA | TRBJ2-2 | TRBV7-6
TGTGCCAGCAGCTTAGGGGGACAGGGGAAGACTGAAGCTTTCTTT | CASSLGGQGKTEAFF | NA | TRBD1 | TRBJ1-1 | TRBV7-2
TGCGCCAGCAGCCAAGTCCTACCAGGACGTCGAAACACCATATATTTT | CASSQVLPGRRNTIYF | NA | NA | TRBJ1-3 | TRBV4-1
TGTGCCAGCAGCGGACCGACAAGGGACACTGAAGCTTTCTTT | CASSGPTRDTEAFF | NA | NA | TRBJ1-1 | TRBV9
TGTGCCTGGAGTGTCGGGGGGGCCACAGATACGCAGTATTTT | CAWSVGGATDTQYF | NA | TRBD2 | TRBJ2-3 | TRBV30
TGTGCCAGCAGCTTAGATTGGGGGGGAGACACTGAAGCTTTCTTT | CASSLDWGGDTEAFF | NA | NA | TRBJ1-1 | TRBV7-2
TGTGCCAGCAGCTCGGAGCCCGCAGCTAACTATGGCTACACCTTC | CASSSEPAANYGYTF | once | NA | TRBJ1-2 | TRBV5-4
TGTGCCAGTAGTATAAGGTCGAGTAGAGTGGATACGCAGTATTTT | CASSIRSSRVDTQYF | NA | NA | TRBJ2-3 | TRBV19
TGTGCCAGCAGCTTAGATCGGACAACAGATACGCAGTATTTT | CASSLDRTTDTQYF | NA | NA | TRBJ2-3 | TRBV11-2
TGTGCCAGCAGCCAAACACAGGGAGGGGTGCATGGGGGCTACACCTTC | CASSQTQGGVHGGYTF | NA | NA | TRBJ1-2 | TRBV7-2
TGCGCCAGCAGCTCCCCGGGCGGTCGTGAAGCTTTCTTT | CASSSPGGREAFF | NA | NA | TRBJ1-1 | TRBV5-1
TGCGCCAGCAGTCGCGACCCGACAGATACGCAGTATTTT | CASSRDPTDTQYF | NA | NA | TRBJ2-3 | TRBV5-1
TGTGCCAGCAGCTTGAGGGGGGACCCTGGAAACACCATATATTTT | CASSLRGDPGNTIYF | NA | NA | TRBJ1-3 | TRBV5-5
TGTGCCAGCAGCCAGGTGAGGGGGACCGAGCAGTACTTC | CASSQVRGTEQYF | NA | NA | TRBJ2-7 | TRBV14
TGCGCCAGCAGCTCCAAGAACGAGCAGTACTTC | CASSSKNEQYF | NA | NA | TRBJ2-7 | TRBV5-1
TGTGCCAGCAGCTCCAGGGTCGAACCAGATACGCAGTATTTT | CASSSRVEPDTQYF | NA | NA | TRBJ2-3 | TRBV11-3
TGTCCTGGGAGCAGAGGCGAACAAAGTCGGGCCAACGTCCTGACTTTC | CPGSRGEQSRANVLTF | NA | NA | TRBJ2-6 | TRBV22-1
TGTGCCAGCAGCGCCTACCTGGGGGGAGAGGACAATGAGCAGTTCTTC | CASSAYLGGEDNEQFF | NA | NA | TRBJ2-1 | TRBV9
TGTGCCAGCAGTCTCCAACTTCCACAGGGGGCTCTTAGTTACAATGAGCAGTTCTTC | CASSLQLPQGALSYNEQFF | few | TRBD1 | TRBJ2-1 | TRBV27
TGTGCCAGCAACCCGACAAGAACCTACGAGCAGTACTTC | CASNPTRTYEQYF | NA | NA | TRBJ2-7 | TRBV28
TGCGCCAGCAGCCGAAGCCCGGGAGAATATACAGATACGCAGTATTTT | CASSRSPGEYTDTQYF | NA | NA | TRBJ2-3 | TRBV4-1
TGTGCCAGTAGTACCTCGGGGACTGTACCCTACGAGCAGTACTTC | CASSTSGTVPYEQYF | NA | NA | TRBJ2-7 | TRBV19
TGTGCCAGCAGCTTAACGCTAAACCCCTACAATGAGCAGTTCTTC | CASSLTLNPYNEQFF | NA | NA | TRBJ2-1 | TRBV7-8
TGTGCCTGGAGTGTAGAATTAGTAACAGATACGCAGTATTTT | CAWSVELVTDTQYF | NA | NA | TRBJ2-3 | TRBV30
TGTGCCAGCAGCTTTCAGGGCTTGAACACTGAAGCTTTCTTT | CASSFQGLNTEAFF | NA | NA | TRBJ1-1 | TRBV7-2
TGTGCCAGCAGTTTAATATGGGGCAGAGCCTCCCCGAACACTGAAGCTTTCTTT | CASSLIWGRASPNTEAFF | NA | NA | TRBJ1-1 | TRBV28
TGTGCCAGCAGCCAAGATAAGCGGGGGGCAGATACGCAGTATTTT | CASSQDKRGADTQYF | NA | TRBD2 | TRBJ2-3 | TRBV4-2
TGTGCCAGCAGCTTAACTAGCGGGGTTTACAATGAGCAGTTCTTC | CASSLTSGVYNEQFF | NA | NA | TRBJ2-1 | TRBV21-1
TGTGCCAGTACTGGAAGCGGGAGGTTGAATACGCAGTATTTT | CASTGSGRLNTQYF | NA | TRBD2 | TRBJ2-3 | TRBV19
TGTGCCAGCAGCTTACCCTTCTCCGGCCAAGAGACCCAGTACTTC | CASSLPFSGQETQYF | few | NA | TRBJ2-5 | TRBV7-9
TGTGCCAGCAGCCGGATATTTTTTAACTATGGCTACACCTTC | CASSRIFFNYGYTF | NA | NA | TRBJ1-2 | TRBV7-9
TGCGCCAGCAGCTTGGCAGGGGGCTTTCGCGAGCAGTACTTC | CASSLAGGFREQYF | NA | TRBD1 | TRBJ2-7 | TRBV5-1
TGTGCCAGCAGCTTAGAACAGGATAATTCACCCCTCCACTTT | CASSLEQDNSPLHF | NA | NA | TRBJ1-6 | TRBV7-9
TGTGCCAGCAGGACAGGGGCTGTAGATACGCAGTATTTT | CASRTGAVDTQYF | once | TRBD1 | TRBJ2-3 | TRBV27
TGTGCCAGCAGTTTATTTGGCAGGGGGGACTATGGCTACACCTTC | CASSLFGRGDYGYTF | few | TRBD1 | TRBJ1-2 | TRBV27
TGCGCCAGCAGCTTAGGTCTAGCGGGGTACAATGAGCAGTTCTTC | CASSLGLAGYNEQFF | NA | TRBD2 | TRBJ2-1 | TRBV5-1
TGTGCCAGCAGCTTCGACGGGACTGGGGCCAACGTCCTGACTTTC | CASSFDGTGANVLTF | NA | NA | TRBJ2-6 | TRBV5-4
TGTGCCAGCAGTGACTTCGGGACAGGGGGCGCCAATGGCTACACCTTC | CASSDFGTGGANGYTF | NA | TRBD1 | TRBJ1-2 | TRBV6-1
TGTGCCAGCAGCCTTGCGGGGGCCCTCTACGAGCAGTACTTC | CASSLAGALYEQYF | NA | NA | TRBJ2-7 | TRBV28
TGCAGTGCTTGGGACCCCAACGAAGCTTTCTTT | CSAWDPNEAFF | NA | NA | TRBJ1-1 | TRBV20-1
TGTGCCAGCAGCAGCCGGGACATCATGAATGAGCAGTTCTTC | CASSSRDIMNEQFF | NA | NA | TRBJ2-1 | TRBV9